A selection of T cell receptor beta chains follows, all from one sample in a study of OX40 agonist ivuxolimab in advanced cancers. Profiled with immunoSEQ multiplex PCR; TCRdb holds only in-frame clones, not every one. The sample yields some 96,000 clones, roughly 80% seen once. This sample comprised CD4+ or CD8+ T cells sorted from blood, obtained in a trial of the OX40 agonist ivuxolimab. The receptors were gathered from an adult with an advanced solid tumor such as melanoma, head and neck, liver or kidney cancer. The CDR3 runs from the conserved cysteine through the conserved F or W. D genes are given only for firm matches. Clone size is given for some rows only: seen once, a few or many times, or a class if the clone is expanded.

J | size | length | D | V | DNA | CDR3
TRBJ2-3 | NA | 17 | NA | TRBV5-1 | TGCGCCAGCAGCTTGAGACCCGCGGCAGAACCCACAGATACGCAGTATTTT | CASSLRPAAEPTDTQYF
TRBJ1-1 | NA | 13 | TRBD1 | TRBV10-1 | TGCGCCAGCTCGGGACAGAGGAACACTGAAGCTTTCTTT | CASSGQRNTEAFF
TRBJ1-4 | few | 14 | TRBD1 | TRBV25-1 | TGTGCCAGCAGTGGCCGGGACAGGGGGCTCGGGCTGTTTTTT | CASSGRDRGLGLFF
TRBJ2-3 | NA | 15 | TRBD1 | TRBV7-2 | TGTGCCAGCAGCTTTCTGGGGACAGTGGGAGATACGCAGTATTTT | CASSFLGTVGDTQYF
TRBJ2-2 | few | 14 | NA | TRBV7-2 | TGTGCCAGCAGCTTAGGAATGGATATTGGGGAGCTGTTTTTT | CASSLGMDIGELFF
TRBJ1-4 | NA | 15 | NA | TRBV28 | TGTGCCAGCAGTTGGCAGGATGCAACTAATGAAAAACTGTTTTTT | CASSWQDATNEKLFF
TRBJ2-7 | NA | 18 | TRBD2 | TRBV28 | TGTGCCAGCAGTTTTGCAGGACTAGCGGGGGGGGTCTCCTACGAGCAGTACTTC | CASSFAGLAGGVSYEQYF
TRBJ2-5 | NA | 13 | NA | TRBV18 | TGTGCCAGCTCACCCCTCAGAGGGGAGACCCAGTACTTC | CASSPLRGETQYF
TRBJ2-1 | NA | 17 | TRBD2 | TRBV4-2 | TGTGCCAGCAGCCAAGAGGTTAGCGGGGGGCCGTACAATGAGCAGTTCTTC | CASSQEVSGGPYNEQFF
TRBJ1-3 | NA | 14 | TRBD1 | TRBV28 | TGTGCCAGCGGACAGGGGGGGGTAGGGCACACCATATATTTT | CASGQGGVGHTIYF
TRBJ2-2 | NA | 14 | NA | TRBV30 | TGTGCCTGGAGAGGAGGGCTAAACACCGGGGAGCTGTTTTTT | CAWRGGLNTGELFF
TRBJ2-1 | NA | 16 | TRBD2 | TRBV4-1 | TGCGCCAGCAGCCACCCCGGGACTAGGTCAGGGAATGAGCAGTTCTTC | CASSHPGTRSGNEQFF
TRBJ1-2 | NA | 15 | NA | TRBV28 | TGTGCCAGCAGTTTGGGGGGGCGATGGAACTATGGCTACACCTTC | CASSLGGRWNYGYTF
TRBJ2-2 | NA | 14 | NA | TRBV7-3 | TGTGCCAGCAGCCCCCGACCGAGGGCCGGGGAGCTGTTTTTT | CASSPRPRAGELFF
TRBJ1-5 | NA | 13 | NA | TRBV6-6 | TGTGCCAGCAGCCCGAATACCAATCAGCCCCAGCATTTT | CASSPNTNQPQHF
TRBJ2-7 | NA | 14 | TRBD1 | TRBV6-5 | TGTGCCAGCACAAAGTCGGGACAGTCCTACGAGCAGTACTTC | CASTKSGQSYEQYF
TRBJ1-2 | NA | 14 | NA | TRBV5-5 | TGTGCCAGCAGCTCTGGACAAGTCCGAGGTGGCTACACCTTC | CASSSGQVRGGYTF
TRBJ1-1 | NA | 16 | TRBD1 | TRBV5-1 | TGCGCCAGCAGCCCCGGGGCAGGGGGGGCAGTCACTGAAGCTTTCTTT | CASSPGAGGAVTEAFF
TRBJ1-1 | NA | 13 | TRBD1 | TRBV19 | TGTGCCAGCCGGGACAGGGGGCCCACTGAAGCTTTCTTT | CASRDRGPTEAFF
TRBJ1-1 | NA | 11 | NA | TRBV29-1 | TGCAGCGTTGCTTGGGGGGCGGAAGCTTTCTTT | CSVAWGAEAFF
TRBJ2-7 | NA | 15 | NA | TRBV5-1 | TGCGCCAGCAGAGAGGGGACACCCCTCTCCTACGAGCAGTACTTC | CASREGTPLSYEQYF
TRBJ1-6 | NA | 13 | NA | TRBV4-2 | TGTGCCAGCAGCCAAGAAGTAAATTCACCCCTCCACTTT | CASSQEVNSPLHF
TRBJ2-5 | NA | 15 | NA | TRBV28 | TGTGCCAGCAGTCCCTACATAGGGGTGGGGGAGACCCAGTACTTC | CASSPYIGVGETQYF
TRBJ2-7 | many | 14 | TRBD1 | TRBV6-1 | TGTGCCAGCAGCAAAAGGGACAGCTCCTACGAGCAGTACTTC | CASSKRDSSYEQYF
TRBJ1-2 | NA | 14 | NA | TRBV5-5 | TGTGCCAGCAGCAGGGGAAGTATCGACTATGGCTACACCTTC | CASSRGSIDYGYTF
TRBJ1-2 | NA | 14 | NA | TRBV7-9 | TGTGCCAGCAGCTTAGCTGATAAGGGATATGGCTACACCTTC | CASSLADKGYGYTF
TRBJ2-2 | NA | 14 | NA | TRBV14 | TGTGCCAGCAGCCCGTTAGGGATTGGCGGGGAGCTGTTTTTT | CASSPLGIGGELFF
TRBJ2-3 | few | 17 | NA | TRBV14 | TGTGCCAGCAGCCAAGGGATTGGGGGACTCCTCACAGATACGCAGTATTTT | CASSQGIGGLLTDTQYF
TRBJ1-5 | NA | 16 | NA | TRBV4-1 | TGCGCCAGCAGCCAAGAGATTAACAGGGCCTATCAGCCCCAGCATTTT | CASSQEINRAYQPQHF